These 7 T cell receptor beta chains came from one sample sequenced in a study of T cells in Graves' hyperthyroidism and ophthalmopathy. TCR beta CDR3 sequences were amplified from RNA transcripts. The HTBI set primed first-round TCR CDR3 RT-PCR. TCRdb reprocessed the multiplex PCR reads via MiXCR and lists one record per CDR3 protein. The data contain 600,000 or so distinct CDR3 sequences, approximately 15% of them singletons. Sequenced material: blood. All receptors come from a young woman with Graves' ophthalmopathy.

This chain connects TRBV5-6 to TRBJ2-4; 8 positions agree with TRBD1. The CDR3 covers 19 residues. Germline V gene lookup returns CDR1 SGHDT and CDR2 YYEEEE. V lost 0 bases, J lost 1 base, and 12 bases stayed unmatched. In DNA form, the CDR3 reads TGTGCCAGCAGCTTGGCCAATCTTGGGACAGGCCGTGCCAAAAACATTCAGTACTTC. Residues: CASSLANLGTGRAKNIQYF.

The genes are TRBV7-2 and TRBJ2-3, with 11 bases identical to TRBD2. The V gene's germline CDR1 is SGHTA and CDR2 FQGNSA. The CDR3 runs 18 residues. V was pared by 5 bases and J by 4 bases, with 14 bases of the junction left unmatched. CDR3 sequence: CASSQPLGRSGRADTQYF. CDR3 DNA: TGTGCCAGCAGCCAACCACTCGGGCGTAGCGGGAGGGCAGATACGCAGTATTTT.

This clonotype was observed a few times. The V and J genes are TRBV12-3 or TRBV12-4 and TRBJ2-3, with 7 bases identical to TRBD2. V lost 7 bases, J lost 11 bases, and 15 bases stayed unmatched. There are 14 residues in the CDR3. The DNA of the CDR3 is TGTGCCAGCATTAAAGGGCCGGGGGACTACCGGCAGTATTTT. This sequence encodes CASIKGPGDYRQYF.

The gene calls are TRBV20-1 and TRBJ2-1, with 9 bases aligning to TRBD2. The J call is in doubt because the DNA end fits TRBJ2-7 better. Germline V gives CDR1 DFQATT, CDR2 SNEGSKA (reference sequence). The CDR3 consists of 16 residues. The CDR3 is CSASGLAGSSYNEQYF. CDR3 sequence (DNA): TGCAGTGCTAGTGGTCTAGCGGGGAGCTCCTACAATGAGCAGTACTTC.

V gene TRBV20-1 combines with J gene TRBJ2-1, with 8 nucleotides matching TRBD2. With 6 bases clipped from V and 4 bases from J, the junction kept 11 bases outside the gene matches. This CDR3 region has 15 residues. Germline assignment: CDR1 DFQATT and CDR2 SNEGSKA (reference sequence). The CDR3 loop reads CSAPQTSGYYNEQFF. DNA of the CDR3: TGCAGTGCACCCCAAACTAGCGGATATTACAATGAGCAGTTCTTC.

Many counts were recorded for this clonotype. This chain connects TRBV30 to TRBJ1-5; a possible D gene is TRBD1 (5 bases). Germline lookup yields CDR1 GTSNPN and CDR2 SVGIG (reference sequence). This CDR3 spans 15 amino acids. V was trimmed by 0 bases and J by 1 base, leaving 10 bases between them. The CDR3 bases are TGTGCCTGGAGTGTCAGGGTAGGGAGCAATCAGCCCCAGCATTTT. Its translation: CAWSVRVGSNQPQHF.

This clonotype was counted ten times or more. V usage is TRBV20-1 and J usage is TRBJ2-1; TRBD2 aligns across 10 bases. CDR1 DFQATT and CDR2 SNEGSKA come from the germline V gene (reference sequence). J gave up 7 bases and V 1 base, and 4 bases lay outside the gene matches. The length of the CDR3 is 14 residues. The CDR3 DNA reads as TGCAGTGCTAGAGTGGCTAGCGGGAGTAATGAGCAGTTCTTC. Amino acids: CSARVASGSNEQFF.